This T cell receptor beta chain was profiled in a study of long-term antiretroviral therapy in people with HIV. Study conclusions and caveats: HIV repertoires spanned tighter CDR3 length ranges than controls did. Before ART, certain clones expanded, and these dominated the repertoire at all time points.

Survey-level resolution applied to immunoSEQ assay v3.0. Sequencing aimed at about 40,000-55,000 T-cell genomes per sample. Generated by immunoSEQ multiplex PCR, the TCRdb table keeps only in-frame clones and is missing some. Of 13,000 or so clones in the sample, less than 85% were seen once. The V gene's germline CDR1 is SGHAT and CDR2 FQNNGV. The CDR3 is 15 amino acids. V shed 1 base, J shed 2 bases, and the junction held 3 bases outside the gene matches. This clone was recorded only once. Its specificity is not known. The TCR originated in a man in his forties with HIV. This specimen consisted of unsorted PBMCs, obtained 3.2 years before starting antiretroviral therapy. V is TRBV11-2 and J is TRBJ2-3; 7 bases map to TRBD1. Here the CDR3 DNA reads TGTGCCAGCAGCTTAGTAACAGGGGCCACAGATACGCAGTATTTT. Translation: CASSLVTGATDTQYF.